Sequencing of this T cell receptor (beta chain) was carried out in a study of T cells in Graves' hyperthyroidism and ophthalmopathy. Trimming at V came to 6 bases and at J to 0 bases, leaving 2 bases not matched to a gene. CDR3 length: 14 amino acids. Germline CDR1 SNHLY, CDR2 FYNNEI. The table lists this clonotype with many counts. From RNA transcripts, TCR beta CDR3 regions were amplified. Using the HTBI primer set, a first-round RT-PCR was run on the TCR CDR3. TCRdb itself ran the multiplex PCR reads through MiXCR, one entry per CDR3 protein. The sample gives hundreds of thousands of distinct CDR3 sequences, just under 45% of which show up once; approximately 7.2% is in the top ten.

The sample was peripheral blood or thyroid tissue (not recorded which). V and J are TRBV2 and TRBJ1-5; 7 bases match TRBD1. The TCR comes from an adult man with Graves' disease, either hyperthyroidism or ophthalmopathy (not recorded which). The CDR3 region is CASRGQDSNQPQHF. CDR3 nucleotide sequence: TGTGCCAGCAGAGGACAGGATAGCAATCAGCCCCAGCATTTT.